What follows describes a single T cell receptor beta chain. MiXCR, run by TCRdb on the RACE reads, gives a single entry per CDR3 protein. This sample has 150,000 or so distinct CDR3 sequences, with roughly 15% found just once. As for time point: patch test 1, 2 weeks after DPC sensitization. Regarding treatment: therapeutic diphenylcyclopropenone sensitization with weekly scalp DPC. This specimen comes from a study of human T cells and chemical hapten exposure. The V and J ends lost 0 bases and 8 bases respectively, with 17 bases between them. Germline-derived CDR1 and CDR2 are KGHSH and LQKENI. The CDR3 has 16 amino acids.

The genes are TRBV18 and TRBJ2-1; D is tentatively TRBD1 or TRBD2 (7 bases each). This clonotype originated in a woman in her twenties or thirties with alopecia areata. Some clones in this sample may be carry-over from other donors' samples. Sequenced here: whole blood, sampled in connection with sensitization to the hapten diphenylcyclopropenone (DPC). The CDR3 coding sequence is TGTGCCAGCTCACCACCCTCCAGGGGGAGGGTAGATGAGCAGTTCTTC. It specifies CASSPPSRGRVDEQFF.